This T cell receptor beta chain originates from a study of cytomegalovirus exposure and HLA in healthy donors. Germline assignment: CDR1 SGHRS and CDR2 YFSETQ. This CDR3 comprises 17 residues. J was trimmed by 2 bases and V by 0 bases; bases with no gene match: 7. Study observations and caveats: Clonal expansion, a later analysis showed, was greater in HLA-associated TCR beta chains than in equally common others. About 90% or about 30% of the time was how often most TCR beta V segments were productive, according to an earlier analysis. Testing in vitro showed a few CMV-associated chains specific for CMV antigens.

About this clone itself: The target antigen is unknown.

Primers: 60 Vbeta forward and 13 Jbeta reverse. Generated by immunoSEQ multiplex PCR, the TCRdb table keeps only in-frame clones and is missing some. This repertoire shows under 150,000 clones, 81% found once; its top ten account for 1.8%. The chain employs TRBV5-1 and TRBJ2-2; 7 bases match TRBD2. Sequencing was carried out using PBMCs. The sequence came from a man between 18 and 29 years old in good health and CMV-seronegative. The CDR3 here is CASSLAKASGNTGELFF. Here the CDR3 DNA reads TGCGCCAGCAGCTTGGCCAAGGCTAGCGGAAACACCGGGGAGCTGTTTTTT.